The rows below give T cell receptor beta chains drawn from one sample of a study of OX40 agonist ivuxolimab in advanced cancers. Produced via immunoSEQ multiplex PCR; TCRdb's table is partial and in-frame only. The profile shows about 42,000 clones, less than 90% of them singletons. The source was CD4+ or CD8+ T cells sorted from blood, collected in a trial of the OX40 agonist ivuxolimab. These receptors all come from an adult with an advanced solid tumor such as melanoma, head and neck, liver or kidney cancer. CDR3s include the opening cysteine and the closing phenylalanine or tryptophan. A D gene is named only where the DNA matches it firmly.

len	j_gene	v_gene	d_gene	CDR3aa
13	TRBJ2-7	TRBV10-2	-	CASSESRGYEQYF
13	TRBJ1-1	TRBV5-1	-	CASSVTVNTEAFF
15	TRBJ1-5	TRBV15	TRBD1	CATSRVTGSNQPQHF
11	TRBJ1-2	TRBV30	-	CAWSKGVGYTF
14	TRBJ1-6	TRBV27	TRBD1	CASSRGQSNSPLHF
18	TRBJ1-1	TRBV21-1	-	CASSKVIRTGFIGTEAFF
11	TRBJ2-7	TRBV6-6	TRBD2	CASRGVYEQYF
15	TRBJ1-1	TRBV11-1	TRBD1	CASSSSGTGNTEAFF
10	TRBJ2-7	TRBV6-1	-	CASESYEQYF
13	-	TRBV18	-	CASSPPETYEQYF
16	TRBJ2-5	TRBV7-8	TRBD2	CASSYWTSGGQETQYF
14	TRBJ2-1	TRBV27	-	CASSFEGLYNEQFF
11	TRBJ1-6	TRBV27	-	CASGYNSPLHF
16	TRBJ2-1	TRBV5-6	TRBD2	CASSFTSGRIHNEQFF
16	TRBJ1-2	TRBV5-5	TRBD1	CASRLPGQGPPYGYTF
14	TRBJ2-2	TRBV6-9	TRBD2	CASSYTGLARELFF